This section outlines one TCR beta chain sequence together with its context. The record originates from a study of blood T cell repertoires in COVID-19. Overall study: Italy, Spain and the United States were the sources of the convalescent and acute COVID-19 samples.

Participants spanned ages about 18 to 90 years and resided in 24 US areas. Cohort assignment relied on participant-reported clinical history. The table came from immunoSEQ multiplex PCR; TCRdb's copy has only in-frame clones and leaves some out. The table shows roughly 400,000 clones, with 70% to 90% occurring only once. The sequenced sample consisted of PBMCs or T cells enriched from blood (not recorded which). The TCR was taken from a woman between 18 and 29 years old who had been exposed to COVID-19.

The CDR3 here is CASSWAKNQPQHF. The CDR3 DNA reads TGTGCCAGTTCATGGGCGAAAAATCAGCCCCAGCATTTT. The rearrangement joins TRBV19 to TRBJ1-5; D gene unclear. V lost 8 bases, J lost 4 bases, and 12 bases lay in between. CDR3 length: 13 residues. The germline CDR1 and CDR2 sequences are LNHDA and SQIVND (reference sequence). Full variable domain (missing parts from reference TRBV19 and TRBJ1-5): DGGITQSPKYLFRKEGQNVTLSCEQNLNHDAMYWYRQDPGQGLRLIYYSQIVNDFQKGDIAEGYSVSREKKESFPLTVTSAQKNPTAFYLCASSWAKNQPQHFGDGTRLSIL.